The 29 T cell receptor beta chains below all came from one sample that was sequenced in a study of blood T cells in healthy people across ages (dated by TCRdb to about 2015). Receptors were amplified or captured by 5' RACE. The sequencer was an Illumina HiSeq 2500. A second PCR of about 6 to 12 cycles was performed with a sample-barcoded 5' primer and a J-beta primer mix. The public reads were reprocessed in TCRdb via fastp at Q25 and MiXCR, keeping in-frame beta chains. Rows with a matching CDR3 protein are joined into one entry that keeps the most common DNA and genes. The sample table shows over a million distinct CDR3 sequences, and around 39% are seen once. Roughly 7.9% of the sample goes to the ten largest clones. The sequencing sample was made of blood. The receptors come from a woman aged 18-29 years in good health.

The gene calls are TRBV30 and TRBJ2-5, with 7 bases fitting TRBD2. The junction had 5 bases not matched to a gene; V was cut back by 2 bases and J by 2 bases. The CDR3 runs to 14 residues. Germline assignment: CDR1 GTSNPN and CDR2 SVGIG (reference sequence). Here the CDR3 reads CAWSPKAGQETQYF. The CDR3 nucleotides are TGTGCCTGGAGTCCCAAAGCGGGGCAAGAGACCCAGTACTTC.

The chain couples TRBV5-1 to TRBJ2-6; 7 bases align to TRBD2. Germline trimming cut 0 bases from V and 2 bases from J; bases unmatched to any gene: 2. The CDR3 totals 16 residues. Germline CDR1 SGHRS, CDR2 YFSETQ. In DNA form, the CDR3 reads TGCGCCAGCAGCTTGGATGGGACTACTGGGGCCAACGTCCTGACTTTC. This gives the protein CASSLDGTTGANVLTF.

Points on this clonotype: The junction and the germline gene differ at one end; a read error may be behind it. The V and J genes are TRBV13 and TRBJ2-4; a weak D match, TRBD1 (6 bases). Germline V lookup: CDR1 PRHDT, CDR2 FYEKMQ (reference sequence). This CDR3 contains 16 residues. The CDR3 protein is CASSRVPGAAKNSQYF. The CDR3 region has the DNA TGTGCCAGCAGCCGAGTACCAGGGGCGGCCAAAAACAGTCAGTACTTC.

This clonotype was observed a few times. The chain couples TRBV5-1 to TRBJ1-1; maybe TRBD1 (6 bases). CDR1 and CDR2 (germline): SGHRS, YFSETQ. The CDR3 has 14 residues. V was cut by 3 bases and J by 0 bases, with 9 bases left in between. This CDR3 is CASSSQGVNTEAFF. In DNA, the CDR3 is TGCGCCAGCAGCTCACAGGGTGTGAACACTGAAGCTTTCTTT. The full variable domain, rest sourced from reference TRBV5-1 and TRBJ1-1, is KAGVTQTPRYLIKTRGQQVTLSCSPISGHRSVSWYQQTPGQGLQFLFEYFSETQRNKGNFPGRFSGRQFSNSRSEMNVSTLELGDSALYLCASSSQGVNTEAFFGQGTRLTVV.

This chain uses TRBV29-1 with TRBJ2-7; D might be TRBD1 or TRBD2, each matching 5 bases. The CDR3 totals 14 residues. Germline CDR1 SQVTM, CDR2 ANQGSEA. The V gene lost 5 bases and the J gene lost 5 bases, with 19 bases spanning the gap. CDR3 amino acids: CSVRGRAPSHEQYF. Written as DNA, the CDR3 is TGCAGCGTTCGGGGCCGGGCCCCGTCCCACGAGCAGTACTTC.

This CDR3 reads CASRPSNSGEQYF. CDR3 in DNA: TGTGCCAGCAGACCCTCGAACTCGGGGGAGCAGTACTTC. The chain has TRBV6-6 and TRBJ2-7; TRBD2 might be the D (5 bases). Trimming removed 6 bases from V and 7 bases from J, with 16 bases in between. This CDR3 spans 13 amino acids. Germline V gene lookup returns CDR1 MNHNY and CDR2 SVGAGI (reference sequence).

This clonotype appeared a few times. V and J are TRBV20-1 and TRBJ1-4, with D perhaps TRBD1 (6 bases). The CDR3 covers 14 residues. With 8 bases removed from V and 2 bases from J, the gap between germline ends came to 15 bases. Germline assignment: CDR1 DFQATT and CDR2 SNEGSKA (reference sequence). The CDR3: CSSRGQGTNEKLFF. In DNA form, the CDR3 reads TGCAGTTCCCGAGGGCAGGGGACTAATGAAAAACTGTTTTTT.

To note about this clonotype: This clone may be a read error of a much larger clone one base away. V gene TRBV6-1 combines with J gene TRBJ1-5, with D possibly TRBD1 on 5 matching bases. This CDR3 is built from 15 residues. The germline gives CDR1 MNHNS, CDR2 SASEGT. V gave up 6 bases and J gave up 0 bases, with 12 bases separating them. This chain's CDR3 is CASSQVGVSNQPQHF. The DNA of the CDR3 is TGTGCCAGCAGCCAAGTGGGGGTTAGCAATCAGCCCCAGCATTTT.

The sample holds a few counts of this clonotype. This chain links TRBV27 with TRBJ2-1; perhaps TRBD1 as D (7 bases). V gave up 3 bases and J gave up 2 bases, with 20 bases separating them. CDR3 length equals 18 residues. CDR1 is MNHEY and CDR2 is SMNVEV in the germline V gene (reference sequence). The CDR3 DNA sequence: TGTGCCAGCAGTTTGGGGGGAACAGGGGCCACACCCTACAATGAGCAGTTCTTC. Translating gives CASSLGGTGATPYNEQFF.

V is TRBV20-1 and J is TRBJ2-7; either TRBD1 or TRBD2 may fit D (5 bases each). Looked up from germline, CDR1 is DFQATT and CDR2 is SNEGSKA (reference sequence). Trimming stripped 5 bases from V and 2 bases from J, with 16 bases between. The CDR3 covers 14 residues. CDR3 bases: TGCAGTGCTTCGCCGGGGACCGTTACCTACGAGCAGTACTTC. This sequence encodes CSASPGTVTYEQYF.

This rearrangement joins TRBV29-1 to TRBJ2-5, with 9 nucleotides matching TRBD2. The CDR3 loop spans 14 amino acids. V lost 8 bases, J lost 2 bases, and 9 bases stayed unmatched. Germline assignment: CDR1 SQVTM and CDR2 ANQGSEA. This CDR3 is CSSGRLAEQETQYF. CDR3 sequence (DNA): TGCAGCTCGGGAAGACTAGCGGAACAAGAGACCCAGTACTTC.

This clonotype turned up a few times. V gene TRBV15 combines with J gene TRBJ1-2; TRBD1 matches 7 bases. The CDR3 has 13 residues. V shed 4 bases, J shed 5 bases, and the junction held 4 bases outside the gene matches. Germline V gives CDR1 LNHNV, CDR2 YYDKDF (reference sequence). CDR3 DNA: TGTGCCACCAGCATAGGGACAGCTTATGGCTACACCTTC. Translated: CATSIGTAYGYTF.

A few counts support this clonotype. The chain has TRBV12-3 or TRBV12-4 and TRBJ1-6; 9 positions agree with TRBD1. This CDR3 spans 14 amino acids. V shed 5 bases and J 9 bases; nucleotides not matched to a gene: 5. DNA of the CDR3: TGTGCCAGCAGTCTGACAGGGGGGGGTTCACCCCTCCACTTT. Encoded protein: CASSLTGGGSPLHF.

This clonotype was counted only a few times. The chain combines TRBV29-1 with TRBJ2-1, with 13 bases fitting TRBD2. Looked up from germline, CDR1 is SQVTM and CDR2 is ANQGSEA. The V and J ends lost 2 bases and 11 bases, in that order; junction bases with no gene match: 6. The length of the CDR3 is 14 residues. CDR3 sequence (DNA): TGCAGCGTTGAACCCGGGACTAGCGGGAAAAAGCAGTTCTTC. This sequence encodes CSVEPGTSGKKQFF.

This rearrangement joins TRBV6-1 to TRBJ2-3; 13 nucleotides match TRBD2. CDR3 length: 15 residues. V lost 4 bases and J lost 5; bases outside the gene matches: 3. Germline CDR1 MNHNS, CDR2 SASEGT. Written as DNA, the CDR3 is TGTGCCAGCAGTGTAGGACTAGCGGGGGTAGATACGCAGTATTTT. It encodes CASSVGLAGVDTQYF.

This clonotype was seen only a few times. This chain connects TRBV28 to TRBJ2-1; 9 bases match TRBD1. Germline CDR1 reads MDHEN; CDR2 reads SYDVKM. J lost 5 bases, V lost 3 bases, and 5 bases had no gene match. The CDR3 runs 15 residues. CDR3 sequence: CASSLGGQGNNEQFF. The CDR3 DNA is TGTGCCAGCAGTTTGGGGGGACAGGGTAACAATGAGCAGTTCTTC.

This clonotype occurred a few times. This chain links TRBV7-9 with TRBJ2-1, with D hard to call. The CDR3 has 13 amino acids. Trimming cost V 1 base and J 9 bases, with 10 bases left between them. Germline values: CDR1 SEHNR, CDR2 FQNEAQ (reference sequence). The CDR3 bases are TGTGCCAGCAGCTTAGAACTTTTTATTGAGCAGTTCTTC. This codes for CASSLELFIEQFF.

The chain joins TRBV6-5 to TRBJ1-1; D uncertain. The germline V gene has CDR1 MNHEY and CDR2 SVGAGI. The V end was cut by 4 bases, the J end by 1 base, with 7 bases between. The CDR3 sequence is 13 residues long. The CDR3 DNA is TGTGCCAGCAGTTCGTGGGGGAACACTGAAGCTTTCTTT. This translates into CASSSWGNTEAFF.

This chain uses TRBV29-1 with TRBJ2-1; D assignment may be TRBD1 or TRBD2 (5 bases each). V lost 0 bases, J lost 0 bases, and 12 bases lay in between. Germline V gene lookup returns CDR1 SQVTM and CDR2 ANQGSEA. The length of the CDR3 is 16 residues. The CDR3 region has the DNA TGCAGCGTTGAAGAAGGGGCTAGCCGCTCCTACAATGAGCAGTTCTTC. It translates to CSVEEGASRSYNEQFF.

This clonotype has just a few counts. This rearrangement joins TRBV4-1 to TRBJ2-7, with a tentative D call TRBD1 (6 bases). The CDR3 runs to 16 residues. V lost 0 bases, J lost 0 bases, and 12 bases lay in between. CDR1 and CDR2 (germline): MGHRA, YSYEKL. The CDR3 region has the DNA TGCGCCAGCAGCCAAGATGCCCAGGGGAGCTCCTACGAGCAGTACTTC. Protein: CASSQDAQGSSYEQYF.

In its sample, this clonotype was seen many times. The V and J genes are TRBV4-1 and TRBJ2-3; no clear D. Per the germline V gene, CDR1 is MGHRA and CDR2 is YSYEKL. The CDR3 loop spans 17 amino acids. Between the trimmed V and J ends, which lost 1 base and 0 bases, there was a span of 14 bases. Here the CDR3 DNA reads TGCGCCAGCAGCCAAGGGTCGGTAGACGGGAGCACAGATACGCAGTATTTT. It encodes CASSQGSVDGSTDTQYF.

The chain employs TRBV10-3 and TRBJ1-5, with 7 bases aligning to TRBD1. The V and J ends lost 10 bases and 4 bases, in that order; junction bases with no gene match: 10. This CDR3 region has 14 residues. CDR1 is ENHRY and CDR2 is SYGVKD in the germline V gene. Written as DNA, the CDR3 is TGTGCCACGGCCGCCGGGACAGCAAATCAGCCCCAGCATTTT. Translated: CATAAGTANQPQHF.

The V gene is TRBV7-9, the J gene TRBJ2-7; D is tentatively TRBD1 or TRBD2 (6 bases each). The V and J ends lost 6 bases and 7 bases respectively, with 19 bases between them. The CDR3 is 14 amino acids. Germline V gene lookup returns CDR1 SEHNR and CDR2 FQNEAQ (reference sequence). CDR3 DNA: TGTGCCAGCAGTTTTCCGCCGGGGGCGAGGGAGCAGTACTTC. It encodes CASSFPPGAREQYF.

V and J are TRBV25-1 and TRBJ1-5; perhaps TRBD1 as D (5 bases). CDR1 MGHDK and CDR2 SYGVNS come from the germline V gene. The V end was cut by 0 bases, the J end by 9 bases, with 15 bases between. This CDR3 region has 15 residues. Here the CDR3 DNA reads TGTGCCAGCAGTGAATATTTTCCAGGCGGGGGGCCCCAGCATTTT. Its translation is CASSEYFPGGGPQHF.

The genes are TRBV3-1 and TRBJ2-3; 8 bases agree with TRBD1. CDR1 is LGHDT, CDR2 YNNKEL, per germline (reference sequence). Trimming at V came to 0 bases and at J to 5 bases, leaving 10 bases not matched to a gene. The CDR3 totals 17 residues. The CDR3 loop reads CASSQDPPQGAGDTQYF. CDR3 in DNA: TGTGCCAGCAGCCAAGATCCCCCCCAGGGGGCGGGAGATACGCAGTATTTT.

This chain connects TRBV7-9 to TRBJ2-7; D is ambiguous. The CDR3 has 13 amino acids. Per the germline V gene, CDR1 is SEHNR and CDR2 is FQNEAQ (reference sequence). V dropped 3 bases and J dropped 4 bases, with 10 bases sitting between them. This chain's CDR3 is CASSFPNWYEQYF. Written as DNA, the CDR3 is TGTGCCAGCAGCTTCCCCAACTGGTACGAGCAGTACTTC.

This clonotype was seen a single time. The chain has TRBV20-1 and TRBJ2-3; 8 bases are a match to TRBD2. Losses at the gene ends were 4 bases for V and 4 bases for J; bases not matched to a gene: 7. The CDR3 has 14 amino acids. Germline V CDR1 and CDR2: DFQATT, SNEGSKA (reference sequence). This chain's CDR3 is CSANRGRRADTQYF. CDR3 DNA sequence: TGCAGTGCTAACCGCGGGAGGCGCGCAGATACGCAGTATTTT.

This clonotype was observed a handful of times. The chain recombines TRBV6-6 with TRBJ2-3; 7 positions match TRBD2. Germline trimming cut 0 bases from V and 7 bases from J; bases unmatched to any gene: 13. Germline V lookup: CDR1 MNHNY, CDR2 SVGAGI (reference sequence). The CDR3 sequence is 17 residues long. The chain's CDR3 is CASSYSIGAGDVYTQYF. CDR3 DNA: TGTGCCAGCAGTTACTCGATAGGGGCGGGAGACGTATATACGCAGTATTTT.

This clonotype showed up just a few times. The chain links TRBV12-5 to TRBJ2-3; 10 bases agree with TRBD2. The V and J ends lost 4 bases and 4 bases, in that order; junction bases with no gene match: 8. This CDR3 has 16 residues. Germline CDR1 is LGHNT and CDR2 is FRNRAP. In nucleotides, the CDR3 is TGTGCTAGTGGTTCCAGCGGGGGGGCAGTCTCAGATACGCAGTATTTT. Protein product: CASGSSGGAVSDTQYF.